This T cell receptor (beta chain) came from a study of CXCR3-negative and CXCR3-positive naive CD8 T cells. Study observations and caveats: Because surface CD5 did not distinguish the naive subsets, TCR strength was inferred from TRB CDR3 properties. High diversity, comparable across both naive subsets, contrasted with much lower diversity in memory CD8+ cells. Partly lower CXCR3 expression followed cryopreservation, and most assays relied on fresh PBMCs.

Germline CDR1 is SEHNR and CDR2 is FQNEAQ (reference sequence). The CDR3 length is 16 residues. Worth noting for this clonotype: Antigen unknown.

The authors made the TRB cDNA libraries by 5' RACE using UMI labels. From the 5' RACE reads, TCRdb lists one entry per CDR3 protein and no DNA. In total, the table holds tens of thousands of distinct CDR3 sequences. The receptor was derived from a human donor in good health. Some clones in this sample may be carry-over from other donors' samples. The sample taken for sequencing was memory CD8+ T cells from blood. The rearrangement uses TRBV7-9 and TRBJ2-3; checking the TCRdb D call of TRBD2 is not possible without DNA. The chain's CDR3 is CASSWLAGRSTDTQYF. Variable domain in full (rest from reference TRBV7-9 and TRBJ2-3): DTGVSQNPRHKITKRGQNVTFRCDPISEHNRLYWYRQTLGQGPEFLTYFQNEAQLEKSRLLSDRFSAERPKGSFSTLEIQRTEQGDSAMYLCASSWLAGRSTDTQYFGPGTRLTVL.